This T cell receptor beta chain derives from a study of cytomegalovirus exposure and HLA in healthy donors. Germline V gene data show CDR1 as SGHNT and CDR2 as YYREEE (reference sequence). Trimming stripped 5 bases from V and 6 bases from J, with 20 bases between. The CDR3 is made up of 15 amino acids. Comment on this clone: Its matching antigen is unknown.

PCR amplification relied on 60 Vbeta primers (plus 13 Jbeta primers). Sequenced by immunoSEQ multiplex PCR; TCRdb stores in-frame clones only, minus some. Found here are about 220,000 clones, 70% to 80% of them singletons; the top ten hold under 2%. Overall study findings and caveats: Accurate prediction of HLA-A and HLA-B alleles (for most subjects) was reportedly achieved from TCR beta sequences.

Sequencing used PBMCs. The receptor's source is a woman younger than 45 in good health and CMV-seronegative. This chain joins TRBV5-4 and TRBJ1-2, with a possible D match to TRBD1 (6 bases). CDR3 sequence (DNA): TGTGCCAGCAGACCAAGGACAGCCTGGGCAAATGGCTACACCTTC. Encoded protein: CASRPRTAWANGYTF.